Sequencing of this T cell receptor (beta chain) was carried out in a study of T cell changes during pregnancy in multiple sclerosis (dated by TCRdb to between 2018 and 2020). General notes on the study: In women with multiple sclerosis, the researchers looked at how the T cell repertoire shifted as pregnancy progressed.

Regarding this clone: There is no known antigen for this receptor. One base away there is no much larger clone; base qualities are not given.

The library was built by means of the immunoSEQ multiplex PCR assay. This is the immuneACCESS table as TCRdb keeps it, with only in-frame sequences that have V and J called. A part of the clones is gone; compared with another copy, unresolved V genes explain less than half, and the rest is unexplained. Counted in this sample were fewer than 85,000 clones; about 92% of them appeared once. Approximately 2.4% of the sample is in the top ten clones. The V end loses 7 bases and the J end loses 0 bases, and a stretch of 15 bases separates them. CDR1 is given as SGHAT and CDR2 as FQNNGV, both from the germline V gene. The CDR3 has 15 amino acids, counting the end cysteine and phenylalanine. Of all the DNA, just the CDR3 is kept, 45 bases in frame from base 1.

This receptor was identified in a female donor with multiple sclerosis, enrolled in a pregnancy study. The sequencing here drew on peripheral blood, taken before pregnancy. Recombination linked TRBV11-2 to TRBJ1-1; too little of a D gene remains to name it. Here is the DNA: TGTGCCAGCACCACATCACCCGTACTGAACACTGAAGCTTTCTTT. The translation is CASTTSPVLNTEAFF.